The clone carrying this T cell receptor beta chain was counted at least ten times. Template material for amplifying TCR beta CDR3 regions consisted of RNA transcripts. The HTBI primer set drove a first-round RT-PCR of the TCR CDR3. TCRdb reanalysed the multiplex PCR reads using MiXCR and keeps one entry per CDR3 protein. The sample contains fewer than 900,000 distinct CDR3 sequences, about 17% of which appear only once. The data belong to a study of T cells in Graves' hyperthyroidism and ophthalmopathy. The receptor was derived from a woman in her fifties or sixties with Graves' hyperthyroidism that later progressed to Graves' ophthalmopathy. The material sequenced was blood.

CDR3 in amino acids: CASTLRDNPYEQYF. In DNA form, the CDR3 reads TGTGCCAGCACTCTCCGGGACAACCCCTACGAGCAGTACTTC. V is TRBV12-3 or TRBV12-4 and J is TRBJ2-7; D may be TRBD1 (6 bases). Between the trimmed V and J ends, which lost 7 bases and 2 bases, there was a span of 15 bases. The CDR3 loop spans 14 amino acids.